This entry lists 7 T cell receptor beta chains sequenced from one sample in a study of blood T cell repertoires in COVID-19. Measured with immunoSEQ multiplex PCR; TCRdb has only the in-frame clones, and not every one. The table has roughly 70,000 clones, roughly 80% seen once. The sample was peripheral blood. These receptors were obtained from a man between 65 and 80 years old who had recovered from COVID-19.

A single count supports this clone. The CDR3 here is CASSLLPGGASNQPQHF. The CDR3 coding sequence is TGTGCCAGCAGCTTATTACCGGGGGGCGCGAGCAATCAGCCCCAGCATTTT. The chain recombines TRBV7-2 with TRBJ1-5; a possible D gene is TRBD1 (6 bases). Trimming took off 2 bases at V and 1 base at J, with 15 bases between the two ends. Per germline, CDR1 SGHTA and CDR2 FQGNSA. The CDR3 has 17 residues.

The J gene is TRBJ1-4, the V gene TRBV4-3; the D gene is possibly TRBD1 (6 bases). In germline, CDR1 is LGHNA, CDR2 YSLEER. The CDR3 length is 16 residues. V was shortened by 3 bases and J by 4 bases, with 15 bases between the two germline ends. The CDR3 nucleotides read TGCGCCAGCAGCCAGGAAATCAGGGGTGGTAATGAAAAACTGTTTTTT. Amino acids: CASSQEIRGGNEKLFF.

The V call is TRBV2, the J call TRBJ2-2; the D gene is possibly TRBD1 (5 bases). The germline CDR1 and CDR2 sequences are SNHLY and FYNNEI. The CDR3 runs 13 residues. V lost 4 bases and J 4 bases, leaving 7 bases between the germline ends. In DNA form, the CDR3 reads TGTGCCAGCAGTGTGGACATCACCGGGGAGCTGTTTTTT. Amino acid sequence: CASSVDITGELFF.

V is TRBV5-6 and J is TRBJ2-1, with a weak D call TRBD2 (7 bases). This CDR3 contains 13 residues. The ends were cut back, 6 bases at V and 7 bases at J, with 14 bases in the middle. Germline CDR1 and CDR2: SGHDT and YYEEEE. The CDR3 reads CASIGGPLNEQFF. The CDR3 DNA sequence: TGTGCCAGCATCGGGGGGCCCCTAAATGAGCAGTTCTTC.

Only one count was recorded for this clone. The chain uses TRBV25-1 and TRBJ2-3, with 10 nucleotides matching TRBD2. Germline V gene lookup returns CDR1 MGHDK and CDR2 SYGVNS. The CDR3 consists of 16 residues. Trimming took 5 bases from V and 5 from J; bases not matched to a gene: 10. The CDR3 loop is CASSYLGAGGRDTQYF. The CDR3, as DNA: TGTGCCAGCAGTTACCTAGGAGCGGGGGGGAGAGATACGCAGTATTTT. The full variable domain, completed using reference TRBV25-1 and TRBJ2-3, is EADIYQTPRYLVIGTGKKITLECSQTMGHDKMYWYQQDPGMELHLIHYSYGVNSTEKGDLSSESTVSRIRTEHFPLTLESARPSHTSQYLCASSYLGAGGRDTQYFGPGTRLTVL.

The chain uses TRBV5-1 and TRBJ2-7; TRBD2 might be the D (6 bases). V was pared by 0 bases and J by 3 bases, with 13 bases between. CDR1 is SGHRS, CDR2 YFSETQ, per germline. CDR3 length: 15 amino acids. CDR3 coding DNA: TGCGCCAGCAGCTTGGGGGCCGGAGGGAACTACGAGCAGTACTTC. It encodes CASSLGAGGNYEQYF.

CDR3 amino acids: CAAKRVGNSPLHF. CDR3 bases: TGTGCCGCCAAGAGGGTTGGGAATTCACCCCTCCACTTT. V and J are TRBV6-5 and TRBJ1-6; D is uncertain. Trimming took off 11 bases at V and 7 bases at J, with 15 bases between the two ends. Germline CDR1 reads MNHEY; CDR2 reads SVGAGI. CDR3 size: 13 residues.